Sequencing of this TCR beta chain was carried out in a study of Ad26.COV2.S vaccination and SARS-CoV-2 variants. This table comes from immunoSEQ multiplex PCR, and its TCRdb copy is limited to in-frame clones, with some not included. Of 300,000 to 400,000 clones listed, roughly nine tenths were seen once; the top ten hold around 5.8%. Specified treatment: 15 to 20 received Ad26.COV2.S at low or high dose, single or two shots; roughly five received placebo; per-sample allocation not given. Vaccine and placebo recipients were sampled on day 63 after the first injection. Germline V gene data show CDR1 as KGHSH and CDR2 as LQKENI. V lost 6 bases and J lost 2; bases outside the gene matches: 9. The CDR3 contains 18 residues.

The clonotype comes from a person between 18 and 65 years old who received the Ad26.COV2.S COVID-19 vaccine or a placebo. The sequenced sample was peripheral blood, obtained in a trial of Ad26.COV2.S vaccine versus placebo. The chain employs TRBV18 and TRBJ2-2; 13 nucleotides align to TRBD2. The CDR3 spells CASSDRLAGGPNTGELFF. CDR3 nucleotide sequence: TGTGCCAGCTCGGACCGACTAGCGGGAGGACCTAACACCGGGGAGCTGTTTTTT.